The T cell receptor beta chain under discussion was sequenced for a study of cytomegalovirus exposure and HLA in healthy donors (dated by TCRdb to 2017 to 2019). A note on the overall study: According to an earlier analysis of several hundred of the donors, some 170 million T cells yielded 117 million unique TCR beta sequences and 276 Gb of sequence data. To predict cytomegalovirus infection status, the study brought together high-throughput TCR immunosequencing, statistical association of individual TCRs with disease status, and machine learning. The study was designed to test whether signatures of past pathogen exposure could be identified by cataloging public T cell receptors. A later analysis re-analyzed previously published TCR beta repertoires from 600 to 850 donors and added high-resolution HLA genotyping to study TCR occurrence patterns. Along with the approximately 700-subject first cohort, a separate validation cohort of 120 different subjects was used. The number of donors typed differed by locus, with roughly 620-640 for A, B, C, DRB1 and DQB1, more than 500 for DQA1, approximately 570 for DPA1, and around 460 for DPB1. In the later analysis, no new phenotypic data were used to find candidate immune exposures; instead, reliance was placed on TCR beta sequences and their occurrence across donors. All discovery cohort repertoires had been generated on a single sequencing platform. Among some 400 genotyped donors of the cohort, an average of approximately 240,000 unique TCR beta nucleotide sequences was sequenced per donor, of which about 18% were non-productive. Among the 398 genotyped donors, 81% belonged to the genetic ancestry cluster associated with self-reported Caucasian donors. The study used immunosequencing to profile the T cell repertoires of around 600 subjects and linked those repertoires to cytomegalovirus serostatus. Roughly 300 gigabases of sequencing data and tens of millions of unique TCR sequences were included in an early release covering about 700 HLA-typed donors. A later genetic analysis used genome-wide SNP genotypes for about three fifths of the 666 donors, treating that subset as a discovery cohort. A handful of DR-DQ haplotypes were handled as single units for association and clustering because linkage in the cohort was strong. Class I and class II HLA loci were covered by the typing at four-digit resolution. In an earlier analysis of roughly 540 of the donors, high-throughput TCR beta sequencing was used to judge whether each TCR beta V gene segment behaved as functional or pseudogenic. Donor age, sex, ethnicity and CMV serostatus were compiled alongside the repertoire data. Points the paper makes about the study in general: The study gave a list of 150 to 200 TCR beta chains associated with cytomegalovirus. Strong co-occurrence of HLA alleles, especially DR and DQ, made assigning TCR associations to individual alleles difficult. A later analysis associated 16,951 TCR beta sequences with specific HLA alleles at a false discovery rate of 0.05. For the cohort, immune exposure information was limited to CMV serostatus. A later analysis reported that several top co-occurrence clusters appeared linked to parvovirus B19, influenza, CMV and Epstein-Barr virus. Some IMGT-functional V segments, including TRBV6-2 and TRBV6-3, could not be distinguished by the 87-base-pair reads and were therefore excluded. In vitro tests confirmed that three of the cytomegalovirus-associated TCR beta chains recognize cytomegalovirus antigens. An earlier analysis of some 590 of the donors showed that most TCR beta V segments appeared in productive rearrangements either about 90% or about 30% of the time, which broadly matched IMGT annotations. According to a later genetic analysis, donors in an Asian-associated ancestry cluster had fewer N-insertions in productive TCRs than the approximately 690-donor mean. Linkage disequilibrium might explain the correlated functional status among segregating V segments, but an unknown experimental factor could not be ruled out. In a later analysis, TCR association rates were found to vary across HLA loci, with the most associated TCRs seen for DRB1 alleles and the fewest for HLA-C alleles. The cohort was sequenced for TCR beta chains only, and without alpha or paired-chain data the features that could be detected were limited. Roughly 17 rarely observed V segments, including chromosome 9 orphons, were excluded from the earlier analysis of about 500 of the donors because counts were too low. Roughly uniform sequencing depth across donors was assumed in presence/absence analyses, although this assumption may not hold. Most TCR sequences were seen in very few donors, while some public TCRs were found in many individuals. The classifier was reported to diagnose cytomegalovirus status with high specificity and sensitivity in both the original cohort and the validation cohort. Because some donors lacked HLA typing at each locus, the association tests relied only on the typed subset. A further reported finding was that TCR beta sequences accurately predicted the HLA-A and HLA-B alleles for most subjects in the first cohort. In a later analysis, HLA-associated TCR beta chains showed more clonal expansion and lower generation probabilities than non-associated chains that were equally common. The sequencing pipeline was judged likely to have produced a cluster of highly shared sequence variants as a technical artifact. In a later genetic analysis, a missense DCLRE1C variant was associated with V-gene and J-gene trimming of TCR beta chains, and the association was replicated in an independent cohort. According to a later analysis, most CMV-associated TCR beta chains appeared to be HLA-restricted, and the HLA associations seemed to be driven largely by CMV exposure. The authors suggested that the approach could potentially be generalized to other disease states and immunological phenotypes.

This clone has ten or more counts. The antigen it recognizes is unknown. Within one base of it there is no much larger clone, and no base qualities were kept. The method was the immunoSEQ multiplex PCR assay. For the multiplex PCR, a mixture combining 60 forward primers for TCR Vbeta segments and 13 reverse primers for TCR Jbeta segments was used. Amplification of the CDR3 region of rearranged TCR beta genes was performed with a multiplex PCR assay on genomic DNA. On the Illumina HiSeq System, the amplified TCR beta libraries were sequenced as 87-base-pair reads. The original pipeline was this. A later analysis tallied tens of millions of unique TCR beta chains across the 666 repertoires, and some 10 million of those chains were shared by two or more donors. Raw reads were error-corrected and collapsed into unique sequences by a nearest-neighbor algorithm in which closely related sequences were merged to remove PCR and sequencing errors. Alignment of CDR3 sequences to IMGT reference sequences was used to assign V, D and J gene segments. Each retained sequence needed at least a six-nucleotide match to both a V gene segment and a J gene segment. A rearrangement counted as productive if the CDR3 had no stop codons and remained in frame with V and J, and every other rearrangement counted as non-productive. Following IMGT convention, CDR3 was defined as the stretch from the second conserved V-encoded cysteine to the conserved J-encoded phenylalanine. The earlier analysis of about 500 of the donors excluded sequences that lacked an unambiguous match to a single V gene segment. An earlier analysis of a few hundred of the donors called V segments functional above 56.7% productive rearrangements and segregating when the between-donor standard deviation exceeded 5%. A statistical classification framework was built for diagnosing cytomegalovirus status from the catalog of TCR beta chain sequences. A later analysis assigned V and J genes by comparing TCR nucleotide sequences with IMGT/GENE-DB human TR gene sequences. The TCRdist pipeline was used in a later analysis to assign CDR3 sequences and most-parsimonious VDJ recombination scenarios. A later analysis defined each TCR beta chain by its CDR3 amino acid sequence plus V-gene family, and excluded reads lacking a unique V-gene family. To address suspected cross-contamination and a sequencing artifact, a later analysis removed approximately 600 highly shared, low-generation-probability nucleotide sequences. In a later analysis, a clonal expansion index was calculated for each public chain from normalized within-repertoire ranks of inferred template counts. In a later analysis, generation probabilities were computed using a VDJ recombination model fitted to out-of-frame rearrangements, and the results were checked against IGoR. In a later analysis, hypergeometric tests were used to score TCR-TCR, TCR-HLA and TCR-CMV co-occurrence, with a repertoire-size bias correction applied to TCR pairs. In a later analysis, false discovery rates were estimated by permuting HLA or CMV assignments 20 times. In a later analysis, co-occurring TCRs were grouped using DBSCAN, and TCRdist sequence similarity was added for clustering within HLA-allele-positive subsets. Repertoires with fewer than 30,000 or more than 120,000 public chains were left out of co-occurrence clustering, as were four to six repertoires with anomalous nucleotide sharing. In TCRdb, the immuneACCESS table is reduced to in-frame sequences with V and J assigned. These tables do not hold every clone; where another copy was compared, an unresolved V gene accounts for under half, and the others remain unexplained. V and J calls and clone size come straight from that table; D and trimming were deduced from the DNA. For this sample the table gives fewer than 150,000 clones, of which more than 65% were detected only once. The ten largest clones capture 1.5% to 2% of the sample.

The cohort was made up of 500 to 800 healthy bone marrow donors. Cohort members were all nominally healthy when sampled, although unrecorded immune exposures were likely present. The donor was CMV seronegative and was included in the group of a few hundred seronegative cohort members. A peripheral blood sample was provided by each donor, and peripheral blood mononuclear cells were used for TCR beta sequencing. The Qiagen DNeasy Blood Extraction Kit was used to extract genomic DNA from the blood cell samples. Trimming removed 5 bases from V and 5 bases from J; the gene matches leave 9 bases unexplained. In the germline V gene, CDR1 corresponds to MGHRA and CDR2 to YSYEKL. From the cysteine through the phenylalanine, the CDR3 covers 15 amino acids. Here the CDR3 DNA is all that survives: 45 bases in frame from base 1.

The chain is made from TRBV4-1 and TRBJ2-7, and 10 junctional nucleotides match TRBD1. Sequenced material: PBMCs. The source of this sequence is a woman aged 30 to 39 in good health and CMV-seronegative. The CDR3 region has the sequence CASSYRTGGGNEQYF. In nucleotide form, the sequence is TGCGCCAGCAGCTACAGGACAGGGGGAGGCAACGAGCAGTACTTC.